This T cell receptor beta chain originates from a study of chemoradiotherapy in HPV16-positive cancers. Libraries were prepared by immunoSEQ multiplex PCR; TCRdb keeps only in-frame clonotypes and omits some of them. The data contain 20,000 to 25,000 clones, approximately 93% of them singletons. This sample was taken from a patient who underwent chemoradiotherapy. The sequence was obtained from a human donor with HPV-associated anogenital cancer.

The CDR3 is CASSLDRAVKTQYF. CDR3 bases: TGTGCCAGCAGCTTAGATCGGGCAGTTAAGACCCAGTACTTC. This chain links TRBV11-2 with TRBJ2-5, with unresolved D. The V and J ends lost 0 bases and 6 bases respectively, with 11 bases between them. Germline V gene sequence: CDR1 SGHAT, CDR2 FQNNGV. CDR3 size: 14 residues.